A selection of T cell receptor beta chains follows, all from one sample in a study of identical twins. TCRdb reprocessed the 5' RACE reads with MiXCR, giving one entry per CDR3 protein. The sample shows over 500,000 distinct CDR3 sequences, about 20% of them seen only once. These same records also appear under a second study, on T cells expressing NK-cell markers.

The sample comprised CD4+ T cells sorted from blood. These receptors all stem from a woman aged 18-30 years in good health. Both conserved end residues are part of each CDR3. The listing skips clone size in some rows; elsewhere it reads once, few, many or a size class.

V gene	clone size	J gene	CDR3 protein
TRBV6-1	-	TRBJ1-4	CATGWGSGNEKLFF
TRBV12-3/TRBV12-4	few	TRBJ2-4	CASSRRPGGSTTKNIQYF
TRBV4-3	few	TRBJ2-6	CASSHDSGANVLTF
TRBV5-1	few	TRBJ2-5	CASSLTRVEETQYF
TRBV7-9	-	TRBJ2-7	CASSLPTPEEQYF
TRBV29-1	-	TRBJ2-1	CSVERGEGYNEQFF
TRBV20-1	-	TRBJ2-7	CSASTGTSYEQYF
TRBV12-3/TRBV12-4	many	TRBJ2-1	CASSSTRLHNEQFF
TRBV7-7	-	TRBJ2-2	CASSLELTGELFF
TRBV3-1	-	TRBJ1-6	CASRFGTANSPLHF
TRBV5-6	many	TRBJ1-1	CASSFVQGSSYDTEAFF
TRBV6-5	-	TRBJ2-6	CASSYFGTSSGANVLTF
TRBV20-1	-	TRBJ2-1	CSARGPVYNEQFF
TRBV12-3/TRBV12-4	-	TRBJ1-5	CASSYGGGAQPQHF
TRBV12-3/TRBV12-4	-	TRBJ1-2	CASREQGARYGYTF